This TCR beta chain was retrieved from a study of cytomegalovirus exposure and HLA in healthy donors. 60 Vbeta and 13 Jbeta primers were used in PCR. Repertoires were generated with immunoSEQ multiplex PCR, while TCRdb's copy carries only in-frame clones and drops some. The data show under 200,000 clones, with 75% seen just once and about 1.3% held by the top ten. A few counts support this clone. The CDR3 has 12 amino acids. Germline V gene data show CDR1 as MNHNS and CDR2 as SASEGT. Trimming cost V 4 bases and J 6 bases, with 10 bases left between them. The chain combines TRBV6-1 with TRBJ2-7, with a tentative D call TRBD2 (6 bases). The source is a man aged 18 to 35 in good health and CMV-seronegative. Sequencing was done on a sample of PBMCs. CDR3 sequence: CASSGLVGEQYF. DNA of the CDR3: TGTGCCAGCAGTGGACTAGTTGGCGAGCAGTACTTC.